This paragraph reports one T cell receptor beta chain. Produced via immunoSEQ multiplex PCR; TCRdb's table is partial and in-frame only. The top ten clones hold 0.95% to 1.1% of a sample with 300,000 to 450,000 clones, about 88% of them seen once. This record belongs to a study of blood T cell repertoires in COVID-19. Trimming pared 0 bases from V and 8 bases from J, leaving 10 bases between. Germline CDR1 and CDR2: GTSNPN and SVGIG (reference sequence). The CDR3 runs 12 residues. Sequencing used PBMCs or T cells enriched from blood (not recorded which). The clonotype comes from a woman in her twenties or thirties who had been exposed to COVID-19. The J gene is TRBJ1-1, the V gene TRBV30; D gene uncertain. The CDR3 reads CAWSVLRGEAFF. CDR3 bases: TGTGCCTGGAGTGTACTTCGGGGAGAAGCTTTCTTT.